This T cell receptor (beta chain) was captured by sequencing in a study of T-cell reconstitution after alpha-beta-depleted transplantation in children. Preparing the TCRbeta library involved the use of unique molecular identifiers. TCRdb analysed the PCR reads with MiXCR anew, one entry per CDR3 protein. The data show about 980,000 distinct CDR3 sequences, about 29% seen once. Study-wide results and limits: Some patients' high day-60 TCRbeta diversity was traced to surviving recipient T cells and thymic progenitors. Several hundred expanded graft clones reportedly supplied alpha-beta T cells about two months after transplant. Newly generated T cells supplied most T-cell counts and diversity one year post-transplant.

About this clonotype: Its target is unknown.

The CDR3 runs 13 residues. Trimming stripped 4 bases from V and 4 bases from J, with 9 bases between. Germline CDR1 SGHVS, CDR2 FQNEAQ. This clonotype originated in a boy younger than two who had a stem cell transplant for SCID, so the T cells may come from the graft donor. Material: PBMCs, mostly from graft donor cells, obtained 360 days after TCRalphabeta/CD19-depleted stem cell transplant. This chain connects TRBV7-8 to TRBJ2-3; no clear D. The CDR3 is CASSWRTADTQYF. CDR3 DNA: TGTGCCAGCAGCTGGCGGACGGCAGATACGCAGTATTTT.